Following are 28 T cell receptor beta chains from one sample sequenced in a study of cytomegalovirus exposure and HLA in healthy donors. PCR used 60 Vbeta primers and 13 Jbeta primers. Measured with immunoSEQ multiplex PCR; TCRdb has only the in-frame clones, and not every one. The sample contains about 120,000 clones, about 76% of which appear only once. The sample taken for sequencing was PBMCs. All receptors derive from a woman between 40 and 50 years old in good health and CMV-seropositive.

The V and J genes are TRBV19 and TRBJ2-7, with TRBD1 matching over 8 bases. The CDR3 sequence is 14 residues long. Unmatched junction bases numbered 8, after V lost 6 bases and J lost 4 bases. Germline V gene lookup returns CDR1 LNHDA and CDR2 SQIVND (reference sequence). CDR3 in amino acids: CASRPTGVMYEQYF. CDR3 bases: TGTGCCAGTAGGCCGACAGGGGTCATGTACGAGCAGTACTTC.

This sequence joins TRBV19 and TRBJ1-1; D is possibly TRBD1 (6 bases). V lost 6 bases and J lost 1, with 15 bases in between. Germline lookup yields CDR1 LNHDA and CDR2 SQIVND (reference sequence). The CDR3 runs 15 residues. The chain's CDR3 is CASRPRGGSNTEAFF. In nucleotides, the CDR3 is TGTGCCAGTAGACCTAGGGGGGGTTCGAACACTGAAGCTTTCTTT.

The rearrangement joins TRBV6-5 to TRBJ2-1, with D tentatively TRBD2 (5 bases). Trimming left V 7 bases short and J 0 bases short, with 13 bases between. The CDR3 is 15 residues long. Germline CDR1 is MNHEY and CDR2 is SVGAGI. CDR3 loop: CASTPRGSSYNEQFF. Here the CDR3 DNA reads TGTGCCAGCACCCCGAGAGGGAGCTCCTACAATGAGCAGTTCTTC.

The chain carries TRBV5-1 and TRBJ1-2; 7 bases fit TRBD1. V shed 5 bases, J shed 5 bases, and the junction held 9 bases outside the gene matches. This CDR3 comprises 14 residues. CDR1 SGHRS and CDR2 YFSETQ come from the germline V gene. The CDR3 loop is CASREGTDYYGYTF. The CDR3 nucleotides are TGCGCCAGCAGAGAGGGGACAGATTATTATGGCTACACCTTC.

The CDR3 region has the DNA TGTGCCAGCAGTGAAGCGGGGGGAACCGGGGAGCTGTTTTTT. This sequence encodes CASSEAGGTGELFF. The rearrangement uses TRBV6-4 and TRBJ2-2, with TRBD2 matching over 9 bases. The CDR3 contains 14 residues. The germline V gene has CDR1 MRHNA and CDR2 SNTAGT. V trimming: 3 bases; J trimming: 5 bases; junction bases outside the gene matches: 1.

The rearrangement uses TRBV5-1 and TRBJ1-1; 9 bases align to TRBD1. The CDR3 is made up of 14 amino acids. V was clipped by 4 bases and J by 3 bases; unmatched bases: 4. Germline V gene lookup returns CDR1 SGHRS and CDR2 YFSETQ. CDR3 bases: TGCGCCAGCAGCGTCGGGACAGGGTACACTGAAGCTTTCTTT. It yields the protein CASSVGTGYTEAFF.

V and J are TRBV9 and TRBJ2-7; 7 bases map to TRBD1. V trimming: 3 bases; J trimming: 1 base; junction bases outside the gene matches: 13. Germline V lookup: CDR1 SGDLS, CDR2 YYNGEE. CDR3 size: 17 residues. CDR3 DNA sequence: TGTGCCAGCAGCGCAGAGGCCGGGACAGCGCCGTCCTACGAGCAGTACTTC. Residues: CASSAEAGTAPSYEQYF.

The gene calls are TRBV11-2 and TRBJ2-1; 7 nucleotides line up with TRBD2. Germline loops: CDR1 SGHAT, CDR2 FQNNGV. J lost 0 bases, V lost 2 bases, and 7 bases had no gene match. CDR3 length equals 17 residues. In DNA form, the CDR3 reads TGTGCCAGCAGCTTATTGGCAGCGGGGAGCTCCTACAATGAGCAGTTCTTC. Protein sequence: CASSLLAAGSSYNEQFF.

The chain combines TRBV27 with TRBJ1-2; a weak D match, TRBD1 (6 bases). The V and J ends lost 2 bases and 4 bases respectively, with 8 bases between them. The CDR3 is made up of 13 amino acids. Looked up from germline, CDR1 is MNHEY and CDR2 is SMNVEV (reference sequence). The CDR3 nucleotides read TGTGCCAGCAGTTTAACAGGGAGCTATGGCTACACCTTC. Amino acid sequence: CASSLTGSYGYTF.

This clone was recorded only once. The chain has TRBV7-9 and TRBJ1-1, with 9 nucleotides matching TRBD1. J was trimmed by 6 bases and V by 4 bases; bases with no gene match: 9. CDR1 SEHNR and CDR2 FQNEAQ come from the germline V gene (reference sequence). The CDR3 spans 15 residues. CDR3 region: CASSYLMDRGPEAFF. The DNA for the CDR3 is TGTGCCAGCAGCTACCTTATGGACAGGGGCCCTGAAGCTTTCTTT.

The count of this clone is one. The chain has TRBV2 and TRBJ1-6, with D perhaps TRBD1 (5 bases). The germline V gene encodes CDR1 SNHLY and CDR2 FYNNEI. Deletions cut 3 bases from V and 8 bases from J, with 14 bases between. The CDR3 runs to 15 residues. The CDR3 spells CASSEGQGGYSPLHF. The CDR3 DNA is TGTGCCAGCAGTGAGGGTCAGGGAGGGTATTCACCCCTCCACTTT.

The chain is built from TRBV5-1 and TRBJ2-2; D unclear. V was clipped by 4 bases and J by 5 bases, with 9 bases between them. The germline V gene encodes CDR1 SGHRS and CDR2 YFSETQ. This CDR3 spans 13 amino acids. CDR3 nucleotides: TGCGCCAGCAGCCCAGTCGGGACCGGGGAGCTGTTTTTT. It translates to CASSPVGTGELFF. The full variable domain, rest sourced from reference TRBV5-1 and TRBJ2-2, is KAGVTQTPRYLIKTRGQQVTLSCSPISGHRSVSWYQQTPGQGLQFLFEYFSETQRNKGNFPGRFSGRQFSNSRSEMNVSTLELGDSALYLCASSPVGTGELFFGEGSRLTVL.

The CDR3 DNA reads as TGTGCCAGCAGCCAAAATGGGGGGGGGATCCGTTCCGGGGAGCTGTTTTTT. Its translation: CASSQNGGGIRSGELFF. This chain joins TRBV4-2 and TRBJ2-2; 7 bases fit TRBD2. The CDR3 runs to 17 residues. The junction had 12 bases not matched to a gene; V was cut back by 2 bases and J by 6 bases. Germline V lookup: CDR1 LGHNA, CDR2 YNFKEQ.

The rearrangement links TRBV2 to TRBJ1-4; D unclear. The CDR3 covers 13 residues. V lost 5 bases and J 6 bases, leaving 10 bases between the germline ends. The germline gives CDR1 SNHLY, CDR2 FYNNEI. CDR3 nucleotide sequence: TGTGCCAGCAGTCTGGCCTCATATGAAAAACTGTTTTTT. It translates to CASSLASYEKLFF.

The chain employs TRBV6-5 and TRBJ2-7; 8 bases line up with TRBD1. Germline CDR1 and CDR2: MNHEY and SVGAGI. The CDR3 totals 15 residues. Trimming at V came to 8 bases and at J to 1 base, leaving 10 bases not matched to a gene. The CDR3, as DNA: TGTGCCAGCGCCCCTCAGGACAGGGAGTCCTACGAGCAGTACTTC. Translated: CASAPQDRESYEQYF.

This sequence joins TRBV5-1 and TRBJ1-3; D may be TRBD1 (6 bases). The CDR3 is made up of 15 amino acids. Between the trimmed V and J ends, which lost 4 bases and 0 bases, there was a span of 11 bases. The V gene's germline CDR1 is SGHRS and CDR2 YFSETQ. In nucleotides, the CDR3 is TGCGCCAGCAGCCCAACACAGGGCTCTGGAAACACCATATATTTT. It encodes CASSPTQGSGNTIYF.

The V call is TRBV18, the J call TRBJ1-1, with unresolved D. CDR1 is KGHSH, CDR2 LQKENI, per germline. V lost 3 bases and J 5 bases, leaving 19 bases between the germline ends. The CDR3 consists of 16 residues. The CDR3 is CASSPESAGGLTEAFF. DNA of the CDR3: TGTGCCAGCTCACCGGAGAGTGCTGGCGGGTTAACTGAAGCTTTCTTT.

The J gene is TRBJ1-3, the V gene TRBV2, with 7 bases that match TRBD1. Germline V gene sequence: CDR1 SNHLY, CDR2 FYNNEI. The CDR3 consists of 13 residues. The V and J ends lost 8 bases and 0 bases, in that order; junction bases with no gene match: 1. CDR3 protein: CASGTVSGNTIYF. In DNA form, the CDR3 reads TGTGCCAGCGGGACAGTCTCTGGAAACACCATATATTTT. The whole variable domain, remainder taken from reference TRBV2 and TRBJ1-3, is EPEVTQTPSHQVTQMGQEVILRCVPISNHLYFYWYRQILGQKVEFLVSFYNNEISEKSEIFDDQFSVERPDGSNFTLKIRSTKLEDSAMYFCASGTVSGNTIYFGEGSWLTVV.

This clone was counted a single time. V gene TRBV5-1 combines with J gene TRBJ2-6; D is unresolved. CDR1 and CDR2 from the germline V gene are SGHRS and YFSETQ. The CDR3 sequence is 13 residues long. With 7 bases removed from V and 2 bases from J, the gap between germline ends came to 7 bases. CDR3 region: CASQDPGANVLTF. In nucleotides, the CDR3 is TGCGCCAGCCAGGATCCTGGGGCCAACGTCCTGACTTTC.

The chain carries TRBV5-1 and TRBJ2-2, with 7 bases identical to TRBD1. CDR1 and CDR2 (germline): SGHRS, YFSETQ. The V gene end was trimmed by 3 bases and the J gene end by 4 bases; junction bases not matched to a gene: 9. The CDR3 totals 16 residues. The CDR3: CASSSGTAFSTGELFF. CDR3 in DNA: TGCGCCAGCAGCTCCGGGACAGCCTTTAGCACCGGGGAGCTGTTTTTT.

CDR3 residues: CASTLGGGYEQYF. Here the CDR3 DNA reads TGTGCCAGCACCTTAGGGGGCGGCTACGAGCAGTACTTC. The J gene is TRBJ2-7, the V gene TRBV6-1, with 7 bases that match TRBD1. Germline V lookup: CDR1 MNHNS, CDR2 SASEGT. With V trimmed by 7 bases and J by 3 bases, 6 bases remained unmatched. This CDR3 is built from 13 residues.

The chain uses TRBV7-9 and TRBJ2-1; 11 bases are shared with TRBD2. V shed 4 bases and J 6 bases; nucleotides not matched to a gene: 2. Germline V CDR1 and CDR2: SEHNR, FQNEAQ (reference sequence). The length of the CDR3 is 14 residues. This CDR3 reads CASSWGLAANEQFF. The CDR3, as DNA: TGTGCCAGCAGCTGGGGACTAGCGGCCAATGAGCAGTTCTTC.

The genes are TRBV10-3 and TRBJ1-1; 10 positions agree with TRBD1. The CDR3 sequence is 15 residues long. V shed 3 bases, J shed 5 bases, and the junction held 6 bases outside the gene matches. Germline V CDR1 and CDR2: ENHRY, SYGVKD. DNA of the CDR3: TGTGCCATCAGTGAATACGACAGGGGGCGGACTGAAGCTTTCTTT. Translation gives CAISEYDRGRTEAFF.

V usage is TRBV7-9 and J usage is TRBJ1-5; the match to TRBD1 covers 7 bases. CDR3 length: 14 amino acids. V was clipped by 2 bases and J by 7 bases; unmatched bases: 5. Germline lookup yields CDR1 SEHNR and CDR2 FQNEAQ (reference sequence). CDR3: CASSLPGTVQPQHF. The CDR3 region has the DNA TGTGCCAGCAGCTTACCGGGGACAGTACAGCCCCAGCATTTT.

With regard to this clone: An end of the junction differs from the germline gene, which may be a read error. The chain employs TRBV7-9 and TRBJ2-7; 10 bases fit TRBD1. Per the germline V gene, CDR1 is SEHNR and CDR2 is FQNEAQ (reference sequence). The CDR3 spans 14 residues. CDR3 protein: CSSSLGTGDVAQYF. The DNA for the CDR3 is TGTTCCAGCAGCTTAGGGACAGGGGATGTGGCGCAGTACTTC.

The CDR3: CASSRLVRGRIHEQYF. CDR3 coding DNA: TGTGCCAGCAGTCGTCTAGTCAGGGGACGGATCCACGAGCAGTACTTC. The rearrangement links TRBV27 to TRBJ2-7; D possibly corresponds to TRBD1 (6 bases). Germline V gene lookup returns CDR1 MNHEY and CDR2 SMNVEV (reference sequence). Trimming took off 5 bases at V and 5 bases at J, with 22 bases between the two ends. This CDR3 has 16 amino acids.

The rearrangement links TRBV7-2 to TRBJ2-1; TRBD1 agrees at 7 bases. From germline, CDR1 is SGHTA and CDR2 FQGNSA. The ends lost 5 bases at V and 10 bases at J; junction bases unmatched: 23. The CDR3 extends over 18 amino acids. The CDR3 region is CASSRKITGTVGLPEQFF. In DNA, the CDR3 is TGTGCCAGCAGCCGAAAAATCACCGGGACAGTTGGGTTACCGGAGCAGTTCTTC. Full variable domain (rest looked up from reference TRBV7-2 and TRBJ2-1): GAGVSQSPSNKVTEKGKDVELRCDPISGHTALYWYRQSLGQGLEFLIYFQGNSAPDKSGLPSDRFSAERTGGSVSTLTIQRTQQEDSAVYLCASSRKITGTVGLPEQFFGPGTRLTVL.

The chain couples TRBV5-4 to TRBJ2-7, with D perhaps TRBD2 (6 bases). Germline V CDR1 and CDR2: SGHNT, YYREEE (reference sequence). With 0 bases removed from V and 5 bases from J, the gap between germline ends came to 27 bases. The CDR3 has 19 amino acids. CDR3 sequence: CASSLVVGSGSYGSDEQYF. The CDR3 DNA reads TGTGCCAGCAGCTTGGTGGTAGGTAGCGGCTCCTACGGGAGCGACGAGCAGTACTTC.